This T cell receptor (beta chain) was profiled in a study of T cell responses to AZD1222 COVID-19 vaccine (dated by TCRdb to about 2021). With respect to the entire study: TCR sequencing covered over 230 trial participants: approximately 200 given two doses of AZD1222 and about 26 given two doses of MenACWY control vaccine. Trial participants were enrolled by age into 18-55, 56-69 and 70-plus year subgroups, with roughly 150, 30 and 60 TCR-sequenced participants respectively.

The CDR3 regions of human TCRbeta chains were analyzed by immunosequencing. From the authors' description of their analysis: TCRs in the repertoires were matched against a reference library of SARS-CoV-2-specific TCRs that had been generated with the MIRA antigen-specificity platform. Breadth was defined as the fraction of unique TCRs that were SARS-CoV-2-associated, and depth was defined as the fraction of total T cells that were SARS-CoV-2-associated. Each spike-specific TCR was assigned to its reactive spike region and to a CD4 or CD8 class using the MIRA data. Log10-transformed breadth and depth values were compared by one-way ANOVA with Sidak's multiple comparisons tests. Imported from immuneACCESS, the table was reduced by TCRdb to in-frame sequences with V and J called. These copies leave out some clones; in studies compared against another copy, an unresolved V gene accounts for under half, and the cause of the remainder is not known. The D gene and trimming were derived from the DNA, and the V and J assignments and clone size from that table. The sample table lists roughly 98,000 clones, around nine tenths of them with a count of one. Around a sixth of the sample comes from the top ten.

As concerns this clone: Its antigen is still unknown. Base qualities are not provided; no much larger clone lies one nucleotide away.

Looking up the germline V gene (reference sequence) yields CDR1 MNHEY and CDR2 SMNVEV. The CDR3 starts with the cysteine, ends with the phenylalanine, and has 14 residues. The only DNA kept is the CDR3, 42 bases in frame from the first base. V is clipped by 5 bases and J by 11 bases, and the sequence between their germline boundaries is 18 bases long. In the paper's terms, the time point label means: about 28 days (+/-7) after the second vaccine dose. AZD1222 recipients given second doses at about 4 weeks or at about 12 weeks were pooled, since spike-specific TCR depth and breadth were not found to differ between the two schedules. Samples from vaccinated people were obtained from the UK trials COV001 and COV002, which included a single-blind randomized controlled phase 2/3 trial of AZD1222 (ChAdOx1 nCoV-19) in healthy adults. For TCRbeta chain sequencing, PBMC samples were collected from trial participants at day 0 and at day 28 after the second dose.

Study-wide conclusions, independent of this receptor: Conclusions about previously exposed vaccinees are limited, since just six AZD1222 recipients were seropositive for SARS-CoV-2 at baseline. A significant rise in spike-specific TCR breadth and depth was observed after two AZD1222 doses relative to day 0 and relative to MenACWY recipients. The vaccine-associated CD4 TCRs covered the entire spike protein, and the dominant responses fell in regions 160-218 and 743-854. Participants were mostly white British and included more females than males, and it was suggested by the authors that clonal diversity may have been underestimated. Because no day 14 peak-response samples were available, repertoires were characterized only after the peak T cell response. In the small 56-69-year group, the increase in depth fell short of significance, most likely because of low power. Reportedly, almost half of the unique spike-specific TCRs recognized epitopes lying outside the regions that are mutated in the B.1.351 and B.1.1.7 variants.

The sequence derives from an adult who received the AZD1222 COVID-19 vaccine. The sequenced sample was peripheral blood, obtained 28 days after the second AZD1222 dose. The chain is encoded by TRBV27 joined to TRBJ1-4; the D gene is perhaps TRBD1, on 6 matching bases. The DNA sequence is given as TGTGCCAGCAGTCCCCTGGGTGAGGGGGTGAAACTGTTTTTT. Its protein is CASSPLGEGVKLFF.